This T cell receptor (beta chain) comes out of a study of T cells in Graves' hyperthyroidism and ophthalmopathy. Trimming shortened V by 3 bases and J by 10 bases, and 13 bases separated the two germline ends. The CDR3 sequence is 13 residues long. The germline V gene has CDR1 SEHNR and CDR2 FQNEAQ (reference sequence). This clonotype was seen a few times. Authors of the study amplified TCR beta CDR3 regions from RNA transcripts. First-round RT-PCR targeting the TCR CDR3 was performed with the HTBI primer set. TCRdb reprocessed the multiplex PCR reads via MiXCR and lists one record per CDR3 protein. In the table there are about 400,000 distinct CDR3 sequences, roughly 25% of which are singletons.

What was sequenced was blood. The chain carries TRBV7-9 and TRBJ2-1; a possible D gene is TRBD2 (6 bases). The TCR comes from a man over 45 with Graves' hyperthyroidism. The CDR3 protein is CASSFVQGGEQFF. CDR3 in DNA: TGTGCCAGCAGCTTCGTTCAGGGAGGAGAGCAGTTCTTC.